This record covers a single TCR beta chain. Its target is not known. The source of the sample is a study of immune evolution from preneoplasia to lung adenocarcinoma. Libraries were prepared by immunoSEQ multiplex PCR; TCRdb keeps only in-frame clonotypes and omits some of them. The sample has approximately 4,200 clones, 83% seen once. Study-level results: Compared with EGFR-mutant or double wild-type lesions, KRAS-mutant nodules were more clonal. From normal lung to invasive adenocarcinoma, top clone frequencies appeared to decrease.

From germline, CDR1 is SGDLS and CDR2 YYNGEE. The length of the CDR3 is 14 residues. Trimming shortened V by 0 bases and J by 7 bases, and 14 bases separated the two germline ends. The sample was FFPE minimally invasive lung adenocarcinoma tissue. This chain connects TRBV9 to TRBJ2-7; D remains ambiguous. The TCR sequence derives from a person between 60 and 70 years old with lung adenocarcinoma. This CDR3 is CASSVGGSSGEQYF. In DNA form, the CDR3 reads TGTGCCAGCAGCGTAGGGGGATCCTCTGGGGAGCAGTACTTC.